The source of this TCR beta chain is a study of blood T cell repertoires in COVID-19. Overall study context: Sources were T cells, B-cell-depleted T cells, or PBMCs; the material itself was cDNA or gDNA.

The repertoire was sequenced with immunoSEQ multiplex PCR; TCRdb's copy has only in-frame clones and lacks some. Among under 200,000 clones listed, about 93% were seen once. Germline CDR1 and CDR2: KGHSH and LQKENI. V shed 4 bases and J shed 4 bases, with 10 bases lying between them. The CDR3 has 13 residues. Specimen: peripheral blood. The chain recombines TRBV18 with TRBJ1-1; a weak D match, TRBD1 (6 bases). This sequence originates from a man aged 45-60 years with acute or convalescent COVID-19. Written as DNA, the CDR3 is TGTGCCAGCTCACAGGGGGTGGGCACTGAAGCTTTCTTT. This codes for CASSQGVGTEAFF.